This passage covers 5 T cell receptor beta chains from one sample sequenced in a study of OX40 agonist ivuxolimab in advanced cancers. Generated by immunoSEQ multiplex PCR, the TCRdb table keeps only in-frame clones and is missing some. The table has more than 45,000 clones, approximately 80% seen once. The source material was CD4+ or CD8+ T cells sorted from blood, sampled in a trial of the OX40 agonist ivuxolimab. The receptors come from an adult with an advanced solid tumor such as melanoma, head and neck, liver or kidney cancer.

With respect to this clone: A single base separates this from a much larger clone, so it may be a read error. The rearrangement links TRBV14 to TRBJ1-1; D is perhaps TRBD1 (6 bases). V gave up 5 bases and J gave up 4 bases, with 17 bases separating them. CDR1 and CDR2 (germline): SGHDN, FVKESK. CDR3 length: 15 amino acids. Written as DNA, the CDR3 is TGTGCCAGCAGCGTAGTTGGGGGGGCGGGCACTGAAGCTTTCTTT. It is translated as CASSVVGGAGTEAFF.

This chain links TRBV19 with TRBJ1-2, with 7 bases fitting TRBD1. The trim removed 3 bases at V and 8 bases at J, leaving 12 bases unmatched. The CDR3 sequence is 15 residues long. The germline CDR1 and CDR2 sequences are LNHDA and SQIVND (reference sequence). The CDR3 reads CASSMGRTGVDGYTF. The DNA of the CDR3 is TGTGCCAGTAGTATGGGCCGAACAGGGGTAGACGGCTACACCTTC.

Only a few counts were recorded for this clone. The chain joins TRBV28 to TRBJ1-5; the match to TRBD1 covers 8 bases. Germline CDR1 and CDR2: MDHEN and SYDVKM. Unmatched junction bases numbered 20, after V lost 3 bases and J lost 7 bases. This CDR3 comprises 19 residues. This CDR3 is CASSFVSPGQGKIGQPQHF. The CDR3 region has the DNA TGTGCCAGCAGTTTTGTAAGCCCCGGACAGGGCAAAATCGGGCAGCCCCAGCATTTT.

The chain has TRBV18 and TRBJ2-7; D is perhaps TRBD2 (6 bases). CDR3 size: 15 residues. Germline CDR1 KGHSH, CDR2 LQKENI. Deletions cut 3 bases from V and 4 bases from J, with 16 bases between. The CDR3 DNA is TGTGCCAGCTCACCCACCCCCGGGACTCTATACGAGCAGTACTTC. Its translation is CASSPTPGTLYEQYF.

This clone was seen a handful of times. The gene calls are TRBV2 and TRBJ1-2, with no clear D. There are 13 residues in the CDR3. V gave up 5 bases and J gave up 5 bases, with 12 bases separating them. In germline, CDR1 is SNHLY, CDR2 FYNNEI. The chain's CDR3 is CASSISPVYGYTF. The CDR3 nucleotides are TGTGCCAGCAGTATCTCCCCTGTTTATGGCTACACCTTC.